This T cell receptor (beta chain) is drawn from a study of blood T cell repertoires in COVID-19. Study summary: Donors in the United States, Italy and Spain gave samples during acute or convalescent COVID-19. T cells, B-cell-depleted T cells, or PBMCs supplied cDNA or gDNA.

As originally analysed: For nucleated cells, counts were estimated from reference gene primer amplification. Sequencing used immunoSEQ multiplex PCR; TCRdb keeps in-frame clones, though not all of them. The V and J calls and the clone size are those of that table, but D and trimming were determined from the DNA. The sample has 250,000 to 350,000 clones, roughly 86% seen once. The CDR3 covers 13 residues. Germline-derived CDR1 and CDR2 are ENHRY and SYGVKD. V was clipped by 7 bases and J by 0 bases, with 9 bases between them. The source material was peripheral blood. The clonotype was recovered from a woman aged 45-65 years who had recovered from COVID-19. The rearrangement joins TRBV10-3 to TRBJ1-2; D is unresolved. The CDR3 here is CAINSLTNYGYTF. In DNA, the CDR3 is TGTGCCATCAATTCACTCACTAACTATGGCTACACCTTC.